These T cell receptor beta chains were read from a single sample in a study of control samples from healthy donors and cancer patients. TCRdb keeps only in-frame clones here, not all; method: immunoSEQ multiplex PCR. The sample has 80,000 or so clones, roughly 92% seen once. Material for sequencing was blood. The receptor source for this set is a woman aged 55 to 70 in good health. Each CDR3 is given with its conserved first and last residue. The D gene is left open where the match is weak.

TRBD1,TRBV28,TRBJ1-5,CASSMGTGAYSNQPQHF
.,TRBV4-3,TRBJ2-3,CASSQDSPDTQYF
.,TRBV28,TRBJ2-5,CASRVGGSEETQYF
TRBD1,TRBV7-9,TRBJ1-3,CASSIAGQGTGNTIYF
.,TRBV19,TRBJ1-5,CASRTLGNQPQHF
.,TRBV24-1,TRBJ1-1,CATSEGGTENTEAFF
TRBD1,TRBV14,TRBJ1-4,CASPLRDRGQTNEKLFF
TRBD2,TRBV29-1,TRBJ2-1,CSVGTSGRAGQFF
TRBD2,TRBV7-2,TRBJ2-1,CASSWGGSSEQFF
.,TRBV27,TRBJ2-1,CASSTLSADNEQFF
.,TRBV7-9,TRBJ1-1,CASSLGRGRAFF
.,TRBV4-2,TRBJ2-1,CASQRTGYNEQFF